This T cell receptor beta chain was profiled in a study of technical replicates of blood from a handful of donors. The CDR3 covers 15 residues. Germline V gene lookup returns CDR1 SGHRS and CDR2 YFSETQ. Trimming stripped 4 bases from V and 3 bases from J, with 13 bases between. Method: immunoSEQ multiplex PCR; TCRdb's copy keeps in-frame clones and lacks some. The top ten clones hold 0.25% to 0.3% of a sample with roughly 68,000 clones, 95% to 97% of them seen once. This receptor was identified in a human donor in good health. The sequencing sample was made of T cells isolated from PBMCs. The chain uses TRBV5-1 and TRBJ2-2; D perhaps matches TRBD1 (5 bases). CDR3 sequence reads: CASSSIIGDTGELFF. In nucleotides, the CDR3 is TGCGCCAGCAGCAGTATAATAGGGGACACCGGGGAGCTGTTTTTT. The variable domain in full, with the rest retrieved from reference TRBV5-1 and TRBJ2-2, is KAGVTQTPRYLIKTRGQQVTLSCSPISGHRSVSWYQQTPGQGLQFLFEYFSETQRNKGNFPGRFSGRQFSNSRSEMNVSTLELGDSALYLCASSSIIGDTGELFFGEGSRLTVL.